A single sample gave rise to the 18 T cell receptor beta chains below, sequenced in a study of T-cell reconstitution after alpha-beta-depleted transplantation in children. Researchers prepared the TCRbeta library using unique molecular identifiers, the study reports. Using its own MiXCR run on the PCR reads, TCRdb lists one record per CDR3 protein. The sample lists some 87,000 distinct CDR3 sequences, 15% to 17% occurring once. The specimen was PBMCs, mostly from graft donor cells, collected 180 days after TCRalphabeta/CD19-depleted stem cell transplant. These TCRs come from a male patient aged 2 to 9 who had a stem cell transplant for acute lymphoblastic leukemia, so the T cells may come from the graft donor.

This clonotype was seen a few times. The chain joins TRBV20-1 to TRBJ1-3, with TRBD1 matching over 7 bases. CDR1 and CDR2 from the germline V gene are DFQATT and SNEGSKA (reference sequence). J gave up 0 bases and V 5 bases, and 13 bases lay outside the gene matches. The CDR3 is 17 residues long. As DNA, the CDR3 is TGCAGTGCTGAACTCCGGGACAGTTTTCTCTCTGGAAACACCATATATTTT. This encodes CSAELRDSFLSGNTIYF.

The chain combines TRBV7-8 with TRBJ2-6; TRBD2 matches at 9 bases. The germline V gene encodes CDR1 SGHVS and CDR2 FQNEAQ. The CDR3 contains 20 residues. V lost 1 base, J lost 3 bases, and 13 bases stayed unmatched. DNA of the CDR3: TGTGCCAGCAGCTTAGGCCCCCGGCGGGGGGGCCCTGATGGGGCCAACGTCCTGACTTTC. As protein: CASSLGPRRGGPDGANVLTF.

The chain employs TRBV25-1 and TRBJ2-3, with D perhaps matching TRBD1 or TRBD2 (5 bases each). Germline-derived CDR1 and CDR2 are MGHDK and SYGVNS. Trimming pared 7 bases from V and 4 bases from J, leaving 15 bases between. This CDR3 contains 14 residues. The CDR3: CASKGTQGADTQYF. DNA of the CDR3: TGTGCCAGCAAGGGGACGCAGGGTGCAGATACGCAGTATTTT.

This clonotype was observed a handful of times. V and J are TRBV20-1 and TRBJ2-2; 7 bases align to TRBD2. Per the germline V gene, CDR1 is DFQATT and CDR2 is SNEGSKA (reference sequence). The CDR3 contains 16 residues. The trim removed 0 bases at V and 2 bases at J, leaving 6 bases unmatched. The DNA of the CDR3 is TGCAGTGCTAGAGATTGGGGCGGGAGTAACACCGGGGAGCTGTTTTTT. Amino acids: CSARDWGGSNTGELFF.

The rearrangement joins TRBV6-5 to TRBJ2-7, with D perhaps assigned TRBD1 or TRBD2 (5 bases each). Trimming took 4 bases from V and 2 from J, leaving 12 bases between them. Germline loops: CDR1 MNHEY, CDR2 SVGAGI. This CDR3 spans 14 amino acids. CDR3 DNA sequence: TGTGCCAGCAGTTCACGGAGAGGGGCCTACGAGCAGTACTTC. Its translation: CASSSRRGAYEQYF.

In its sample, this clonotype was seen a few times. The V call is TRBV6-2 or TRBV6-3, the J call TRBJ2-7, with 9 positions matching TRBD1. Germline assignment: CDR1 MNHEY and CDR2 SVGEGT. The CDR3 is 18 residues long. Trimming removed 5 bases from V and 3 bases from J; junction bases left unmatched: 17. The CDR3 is CASSRPKGQGRVFYEQYF. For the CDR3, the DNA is TGTGCCAGCAGTCGCCCCAAGGGACAGGGCCGTGTATTCTACGAGCAGTACTTC.

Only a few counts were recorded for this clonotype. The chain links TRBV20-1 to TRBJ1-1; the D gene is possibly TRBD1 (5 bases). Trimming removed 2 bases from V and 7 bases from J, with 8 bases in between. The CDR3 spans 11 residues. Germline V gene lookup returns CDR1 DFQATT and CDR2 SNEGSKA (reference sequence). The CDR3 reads CSARRGYEAFF. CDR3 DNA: TGCAGTGCTAGACGGGGGTATGAAGCTTTCTTT.

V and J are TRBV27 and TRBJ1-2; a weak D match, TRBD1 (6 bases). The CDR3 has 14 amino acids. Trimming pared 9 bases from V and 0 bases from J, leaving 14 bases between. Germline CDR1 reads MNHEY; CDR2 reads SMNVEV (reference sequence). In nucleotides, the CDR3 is TGTGCCAGTCGAACAGGGCCAGCTAACTATGGCTACACCTTC. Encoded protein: CASRTGPANYGYTF.

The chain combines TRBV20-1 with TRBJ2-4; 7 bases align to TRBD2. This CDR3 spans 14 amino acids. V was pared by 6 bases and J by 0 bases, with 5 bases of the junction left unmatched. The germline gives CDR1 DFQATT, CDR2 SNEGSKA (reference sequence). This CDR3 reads CSARGVLAKNIQYF. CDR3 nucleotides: TGCAGTGCCCGGGGGGTCCTAGCCAAAAACATTCAGTACTTC.

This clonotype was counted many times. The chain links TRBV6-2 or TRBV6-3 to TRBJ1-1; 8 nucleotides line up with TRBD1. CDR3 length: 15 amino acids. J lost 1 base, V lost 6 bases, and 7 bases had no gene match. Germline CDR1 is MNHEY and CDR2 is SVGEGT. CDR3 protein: CASSPGGARNTEAFF. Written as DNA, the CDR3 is TGTGCCAGCAGCCCAGGGGGCGCGAGGAACACTGAAGCTTTCTTT.

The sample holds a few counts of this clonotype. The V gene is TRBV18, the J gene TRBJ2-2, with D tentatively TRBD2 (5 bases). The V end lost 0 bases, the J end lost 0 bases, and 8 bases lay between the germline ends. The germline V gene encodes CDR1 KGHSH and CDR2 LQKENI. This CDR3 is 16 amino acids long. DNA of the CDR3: TGTGCCAGCTCACCACCGGCGACTACGAACACCGGGGAGCTGTTTTTT. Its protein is CASSPPATTNTGELFF.

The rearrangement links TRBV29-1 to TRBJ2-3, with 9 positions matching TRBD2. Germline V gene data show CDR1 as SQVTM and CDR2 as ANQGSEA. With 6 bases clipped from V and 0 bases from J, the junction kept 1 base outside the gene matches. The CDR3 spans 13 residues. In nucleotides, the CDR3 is TGCAGCGTGACTAGCGGTAGCACAGATACGCAGTATTTT. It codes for CSVTSGSTDTQYF.

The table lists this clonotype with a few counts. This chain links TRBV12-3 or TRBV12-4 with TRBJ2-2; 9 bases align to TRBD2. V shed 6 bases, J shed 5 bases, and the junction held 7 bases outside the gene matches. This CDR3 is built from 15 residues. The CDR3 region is CASSRSGGLTGELFF. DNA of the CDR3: TGTGCCAGCAGCCGGAGCGGGGGGCTTACCGGGGAGCTGTTTTTT.

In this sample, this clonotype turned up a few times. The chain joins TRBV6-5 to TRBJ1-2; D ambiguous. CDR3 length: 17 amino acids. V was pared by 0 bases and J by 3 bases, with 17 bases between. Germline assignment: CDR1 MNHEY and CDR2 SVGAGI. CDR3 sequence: CASSYSFLPDVDYGYTF. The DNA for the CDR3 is TGTGCCAGCAGTTACTCCTTTTTACCCGACGTAGACTATGGCTACACCTTC.

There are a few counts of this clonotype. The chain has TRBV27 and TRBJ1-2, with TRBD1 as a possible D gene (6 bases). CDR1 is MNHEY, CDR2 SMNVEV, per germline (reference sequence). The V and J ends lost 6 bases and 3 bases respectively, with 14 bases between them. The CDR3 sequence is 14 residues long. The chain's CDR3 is CASSHYRDDYGYTF. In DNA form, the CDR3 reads TGTGCCAGCAGCCACTACAGGGATGACTATGGCTACACCTTC.

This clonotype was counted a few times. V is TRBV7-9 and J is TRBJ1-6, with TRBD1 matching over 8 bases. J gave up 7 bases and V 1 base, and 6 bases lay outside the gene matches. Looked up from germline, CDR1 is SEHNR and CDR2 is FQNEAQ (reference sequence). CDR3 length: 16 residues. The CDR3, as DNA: TGTGCCAGCAGCTTAGTTGCCGGGACAGGAAATTCACCCCTCCACTTT. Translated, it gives CASSLVAGTGNSPLHF.

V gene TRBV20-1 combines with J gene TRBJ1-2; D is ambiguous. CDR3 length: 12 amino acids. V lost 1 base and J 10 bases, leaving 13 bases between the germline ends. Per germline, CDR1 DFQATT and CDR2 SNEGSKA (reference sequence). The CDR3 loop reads CSARVRVLDYTF. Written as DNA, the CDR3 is TGCAGTGCTAGAGTCCGGGTTCTGGACTACACCTTC.

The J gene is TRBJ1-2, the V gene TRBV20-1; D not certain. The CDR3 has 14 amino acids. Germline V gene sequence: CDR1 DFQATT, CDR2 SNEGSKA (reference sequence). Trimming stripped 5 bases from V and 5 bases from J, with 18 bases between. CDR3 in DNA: TGCAGTGCTTCCACTATGTGGCCCCTGTATGGCTACACCTTC. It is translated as CSASTMWPLYGYTF.